Presented here are 30 T cell receptor beta chains from one specimen sequenced in a study of cytomegalovirus exposure and HLA in healthy donors. The PCR was carried out with 60 Vbeta primers and 13 Jbeta primers. Assay used: immunoSEQ multiplex PCR; TCRdb lists only in-frame clones, some missing. The table has about 140,000 clones, over 80% seen once; the top ten hold roughly 3.4%. The sample comprised PBMCs. All receptors come from a male donor in good health and CMV-seronegative.

This chain joins TRBV6-4 and TRBJ1-2; 7 nucleotides match TRBD1. Losses at the gene ends were 6 bases for V and 2 bases for J; bases not matched to a gene: 3. Germline V CDR1 and CDR2: MRHNA, SNTAGT. The CDR3 is 13 residues long. CDR3 amino acids: CASRADRNYGYTF. CDR3 DNA sequence: TGTGCCAGCAGGGCGGACAGGAACTATGGCTACACCTTC.

The count of this clone is one. The chain's CDR3 is CASSLGDGSYEQYF. The CDR3 region has the DNA TGTGCCAGCAGCTTGGGAGACGGTTCGTACGAGCAGTACTTC. The chain links TRBV7-2 to TRBJ2-7, with D possibly TRBD2 on 5 matching bases. The V gene lost 3 bases and the J gene lost 4 bases, with 13 bases spanning the gap. The CDR3 totals 14 residues. CDR1 is SGHTA and CDR2 is FQGNSA in the germline V gene.

This CDR3 is CASRGTSGSYYEQYF. The CDR3 coding sequence is TGTGCCAGCAGGGGTACTTCGGGATCCTACTACGAGCAGTACTTC. The chain has TRBV6-6 and TRBJ2-7, with a weak D call TRBD2 (5 bases). V shed 6 bases and J shed 3 bases, with 18 bases lying between them. This CDR3 contains 15 residues. The germline V gene encodes CDR1 MNHNY and CDR2 SVGAGI (reference sequence).

This chain joins TRBV6-1 and TRBJ2-5; 8 bases fit TRBD2. The end of the DNA is better explained by TRBJ2-7, so the J call may be wrong. Germline CDR1 and CDR2: MNHNS and SASEGT. The CDR3 extends over 14 amino acids. CDR3 sequence reads: CASSQGLVSYEQYF. In nucleotides, the CDR3 is TGTGCCAGCAGTCAGGGACTAGTCTCCTACGAGCAGTACTTC.

The chain employs TRBV6-5 and TRBJ2-5; the D gene is possibly TRBD1 (6 bases). Trimming cost V 6 bases and J 0 bases, with 11 bases left between them. Germline V gene lookup returns CDR1 MNHEY and CDR2 SVGAGI. There are 14 residues in the CDR3. This chain's CDR3 is CASRDSYYQETQYF. The CDR3, as DNA: TGTGCCAGCAGGGACAGTTATTACCAAGAGACCCAGTACTTC.

This clone was observed a single time. The chain carries TRBV4-3 and TRBJ2-7, with D unresolved. Germline assignment: CDR1 LGHNA and CDR2 YSLEER. This CDR3 is 13 amino acids long. With 1 base removed from V and 6 bases from J, the gap between germline ends came to 10 bases. Here the CDR3 reads CASSQVNSGEQYF. The CDR3 region has the DNA TGCGCCAGCAGCCAAGTTAACTCTGGCGAGCAGTACTTC.

The rearrangement links TRBV11-2 to TRBJ2-2; 7 bases are shared with TRBD2. The germline V gene encodes CDR1 SGHAT and CDR2 FQNNGV. The CDR3 consists of 17 residues. V shed 1 base, J shed 1 base, and the junction held 6 bases outside the gene matches. The CDR3 nucleotides are TGTGCCAGCAGCTTAGTTCCGCGGGGGATGAACACCGGGGAGCTGTTTTTT. This gives the protein CASSLVPRGMNTGELFF.

This clone has only a few counts. This rearrangement joins TRBV6-1 to TRBJ1-1; maybe TRBD1 (5 bases). Germline CDR1 MNHNS, CDR2 SASEGT. CDR3 size: 14 residues. V was shortened by 6 bases and J by 1 base, with 12 bases between the two germline ends. CDR3 coding DNA: TGTGCCAGCAGCCCCCGGAGGGGGAACACTGAAGCTTTCTTT. This codes for CASSPRRGNTEAFF.

The chain employs TRBV5-6 and TRBJ2-2, with TRBD1 matching 7 bases. The CDR3 loop spans 16 amino acids. Germline lookup yields CDR1 SGHDT and CDR2 YYEEEE. V was pared by 4 bases and J by 5 bases, with 11 bases of the junction left unmatched. CDR3 nucleotides: TGTGCCAGCAGCACCTGGACCGGGACAGCTACCGGGGAGCTGTTTTTT. This sequence encodes CASSTWTGTATGELFF.

The chain employs TRBV5-1 and TRBJ2-5, with 9 nucleotides matching TRBD1. In germline, CDR1 is SGHRS, CDR2 YFSETQ. The CDR3 runs to 15 residues. J was trimmed by 2 bases and V by 0 bases; bases with no gene match: 2. Here the CDR3 reads CASSLGQGGQETQYF. In DNA, the CDR3 is TGCGCCAGCAGCTTGGGACAGGGGGGTCAAGAGACCCAGTACTTC.

The chain links TRBV28 to TRBJ1-5; D not resolved. This CDR3 has 13 amino acids. CDR1 is MDHEN and CDR2 is SYDVKM in the germline V gene. The V gene lost 4 bases and the J gene lost 5 bases, with 9 bases spanning the gap. The CDR3 bases are TGTGCCAGCAGTTACGAGAGGTATCAGCCCCAGCATTTT. It yields the protein CASSYERYQPQHF.

The V gene is TRBV28, the J gene TRBJ2-5; D gene ambiguous. The closer fit of TRBJ2-7 to the DNA end suggests the J call may be wrong. This CDR3 contains 14 residues. Germline V lookup: CDR1 MDHEN, CDR2 SYDVKM. This CDR3 reads CASSFVRNSYEQYF. The DNA for the CDR3 is TGTGCCAGCAGTTTCGTACGAAACTCCTACGAGCAGTACTTC.

The genes are TRBV6-4 and TRBJ1-2; a weak D match, TRBD1 (5 bases). Trimming removed 3 bases at V and 1 base at J, with 6 bases between. Germline CDR1 and CDR2: MRHNA and SNTAGT. The CDR3 length is 13 residues. CDR3 DNA: TGTGCCAGCAGTGAAGGGGTTAACTATGGCTACACCTTC. Translating it yields CASSEGVNYGYTF.

The chain couples TRBV2 to TRBJ1-6, with D possibly matching TRBD1 (5 bases). Germline loops: CDR1 SNHLY, CDR2 FYNNEI. The length of the CDR3 is 16 residues. The ends were cut back, 5 bases at V and 5 bases at J, with 16 bases in the middle. CDR3 coding DNA: TGTGCCAGCAGTATCATAGGGGTGGTGGATAATTCACCCCTCCACTTT. Translating it yields CASSIIGVVDNSPLHF. The whole variable domain, filled in from reference TRBV2 and TRBJ1-6, reads EPEVTQTPSHQVTQMGQEVILRCVPISNHLYFYWYRQILGQKVEFLVSFYNNEISEKSEIFDDQFSVERPDGSNFTLKIRSTKLEDSAMYFCASSIIGVVDNSPLHFGNGTRLTVT.

The J gene is TRBJ2-7, the V gene TRBV6-6; TRBD1 agrees at 8 bases. Germline lookup yields CDR1 MNHNY and CDR2 SVGAGI (reference sequence). The trim removed 7 bases at V and 3 bases at J, leaving 8 bases unmatched. The CDR3 extends over 14 amino acids. In DNA, the CDR3 is TGTGCCAGCATTGATACAGGGGGAGACTACGAGCAGTACTTC. Protein: CASIDTGGDYEQYF.

The J gene is TRBJ2-1, the V gene TRBV7-9, with no clear D. V lost 5 bases and J 5 bases, leaving 7 bases between the germline ends. The CDR3 has 12 amino acids. The germline gives CDR1 SEHNR, CDR2 FQNEAQ (reference sequence). CDR3 nucleotides: TGTGCCAGCAGCCCCCAGGACAATGAGCAGTTCTTC. Its protein product is CASSPQDNEQFF.

Comment on this clone: One end of the junction fails to match germline, which may point to a read error. J is TRBJ2-7 and V is TRBV7-7; 12 bases map to TRBD2. Germline V CDR1 and CDR2: SSHAT, FNYEAQ (reference sequence). This CDR3 spans 20 amino acids. CDR3 sequence reads: CASSLGASGGALVVSYEQYF. The DNA of the CDR3 is TGTGCTAGCAGCTTGGGAGCTAGCGGGGGGGCATTGGTTGTATCCTACGAGCAGTACTTC.

In DNA form, the CDR3 reads TGTGCCAGCTCGCGAAAGCCACTAGCGGGGGTCTCAATTGAGCAGTATTTT. This codes for CASSRKPLAGVSIEQYF. This chain connects TRBV18 to TRBJ2-3; 11 bases map to TRBD2. Germline V gives CDR1 KGHSH, CDR2 LQKENI. J gave up 11 bases and V 6 bases, and 19 bases lay outside the gene matches. This CDR3 has 17 residues.

The CDR3 nucleotides are TGTGCCAGCAGCTTAGAAGTTACTCCGGGAGAAAACATTCAGTACTTC. Translating gives CASSLEVTPGENIQYF. The genes are TRBV7-9 and TRBJ2-4; tentative D call: TRBD2 (6 bases). The length of the CDR3 is 16 residues. With 1 base removed from V and 5 bases from J, the gap between germline ends came to 15 bases. Germline V CDR1 and CDR2: SEHNR, FQNEAQ (reference sequence).

This clone turned up a few times. The chain combines TRBV6-1 with TRBJ2-7; D uncertain. The CDR3 totals 14 residues. From germline, CDR1 is MNHNS and CDR2 SASEGT. V lost 0 bases to trimming and J lost 2 bases, with 8 bases between them. The CDR3 sequence: CASSEARGPYEQYF. The DNA for the CDR3 is TGTGCCAGCAGTGAAGCGAGAGGTCCCTACGAGCAGTACTTC.

This clone showed up just a few times. This chain links TRBV7-9 with TRBJ2-7; 8 nucleotides agree with TRBD1. Trimming removed 5 bases from V and 4 bases from J; junction bases left unmatched: 10. This CDR3 is 15 amino acids long. The germline gives CDR1 SEHNR, CDR2 FQNEAQ (reference sequence). The CDR3 sequence is CASSPDPDRAYEQYF. In nucleotides, the CDR3 is TGTGCCAGCAGCCCGGACCCGGACAGGGCTTACGAGCAGTACTTC.

The chain links TRBV6-1 to TRBJ2-1, with 9 positions matching TRBD1. Germline V gene sequence: CDR1 MNHNS, CDR2 SASEGT. Unmatched junction bases numbered 10, after V lost 5 bases and J lost 8 bases. The CDR3 length is 15 residues. The CDR3 sequence: CASSPGQGHTDEQFF. In DNA, the CDR3 is TGTGCCAGCAGTCCAGGACAGGGGCATACGGATGAGCAGTTCTTC.

The rearrangement joins TRBV4-2 to TRBJ2-1; 8 bases line up with TRBD2. The CDR3 is made up of 13 amino acids. Per the germline V gene, CDR1 is LGHNA and CDR2 is YNFKEQ. Losses at the gene ends were 3 bases for V and 6 bases for J; bases not matched to a gene: 1. CDR3 residues: CASSQGTSNEQFF. CDR3 nucleotides: TGTGCCAGCAGCCAGGGGACTAGCAATGAGCAGTTCTTC.

The chain recombines TRBV28 with TRBJ1-4; a possible D gene is TRBD1 (6 bases). This CDR3 spans 13 amino acids. Germline CDR1 reads MDHEN; CDR2 reads SYDVKM. Trimming left V 8 bases short and J 5 bases short, with 12 bases between. For the CDR3, the DNA is TGTGCCAGCTTGACGGACAGCAATGAAAAACTGTTTTTT. Translated, it gives CASLTDSNEKLFF.

The chain joins TRBV19 to TRBJ2-5; 10 positions agree with TRBD2. The junction had 10 bases not matched to a gene; V was cut back by 5 bases and J by 1 base. Germline V gene data show CDR1 as LNHDA and CDR2 as SQIVND (reference sequence). The CDR3 consists of 17 residues. CDR3 sequence (DNA): TGTGCCAGTAGTTTACACCTCCTAGCGGGGGCCCAAGAGACCCAGTACTTC. Translation: CASSLHLLAGAQETQYF.

The chain combines TRBV4-1 with TRBJ1-4; TRBD1 might be the D (5 bases). The germline V and J ends were trimmed by 2 bases and 10 bases, with 17 bases remaining between them. CDR1 is MGHRA, CDR2 YSYEKL, per germline. The CDR3 is made up of 15 amino acids. The CDR3 bases are TGCGCCAGCAGCCAAATAGACAGTGCTAGGGGAAAACTGTTTTTT. It codes for CASSQIDSARGKLFF.

J is TRBJ2-5 and V is TRBV2, with D tentatively TRBD2 (6 bases). The CDR3 sequence is 14 residues long. V lost 6 bases to trimming and J lost 4 bases, with 15 bases between them. The germline V gene has CDR1 SNHLY and CDR2 FYNNEI. CDR3: CASRSRRGRETQYF. The CDR3 nucleotides are TGTGCCAGCAGATCTCGGCGGGGTAGAGAGACCCAGTACTTC.

In its sample, this clone was seen once. The chain carries TRBV15 and TRBJ1-2; 9 bases fit TRBD1. V was clipped by 4 bases and J by 1 base; unmatched bases: 7. Looked up from germline, CDR1 is LNHNV and CDR2 is YYDKDF (reference sequence). The CDR3 runs to 16 residues. As DNA, the CDR3 is TGTGCCACCAGCAATGGTAGGACAGGGGTTAACTATGGCTACACCTTC. Its protein is CATSNGRTGVNYGYTF.

The chain is built from TRBV5-1 and TRBJ1-1; D is ambiguous. V was clipped by 0 bases and J by 0 bases, with 6 bases between them. There are 14 residues in the CDR3. Per germline, CDR1 SGHRS and CDR2 YFSETQ. The CDR3 DNA reads TGCGCCAGCAGCTTGGATTCGTTGAACACTGAAGCTTTCTTT. It yields the protein CASSLDSLNTEAFF.

The gene calls are TRBV19 and TRBJ1-5; D not resolved. Deletions cut 7 bases from V and 0 bases from J, with 7 bases between. CDR3 length: 13 amino acids. Germline V gives CDR1 LNHDA, CDR2 SQIVND (reference sequence). The CDR3 DNA reads TGTGCCAGTACTATCGGTAGCAATCAGCCCCAGCATTTT. It codes for CASTIGSNQPQHF. The variable domain in full, with the rest retrieved from reference TRBV19 and TRBJ1-5, is DGGITQSPKYLFRKEGQNVTLSCEQNLNHDAMYWYRQDPGQGLRLIYYSQIVNDFQKGDIAEGYSVSREKKESFPLTVTSAQKNPTAFYLCASTIGSNQPQHFGDGTRLSIL.